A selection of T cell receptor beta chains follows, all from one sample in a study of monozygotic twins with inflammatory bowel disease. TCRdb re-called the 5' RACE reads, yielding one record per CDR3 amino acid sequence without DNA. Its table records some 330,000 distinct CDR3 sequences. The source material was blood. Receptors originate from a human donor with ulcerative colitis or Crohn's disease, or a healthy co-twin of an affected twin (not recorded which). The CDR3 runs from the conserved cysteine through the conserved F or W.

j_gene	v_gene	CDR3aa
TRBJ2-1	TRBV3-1	CASSQTEDEQFF
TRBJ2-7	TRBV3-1	CASSQEVNSYEQYF
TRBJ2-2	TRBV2	CASRELAAGELFF
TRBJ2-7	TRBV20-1	CSARDEGFSYEQYF
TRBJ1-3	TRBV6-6	CASSSRVSGNTIYF
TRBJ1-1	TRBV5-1	CASSFMGFGTEAFF
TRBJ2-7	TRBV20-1	CSARLSGSYEQYF
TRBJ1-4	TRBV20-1	CSANVPKVPGKKLFF
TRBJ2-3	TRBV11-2	CASSLEVLTGRLAGGTDTQYF
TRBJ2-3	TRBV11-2	CARGHFLLNRSTDTQYF
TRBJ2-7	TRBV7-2	CASSLVWGQGYGEQYF
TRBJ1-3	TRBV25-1	CASSRQGPRGNTIYF
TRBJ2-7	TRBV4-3	CASALGQGPYEQYF
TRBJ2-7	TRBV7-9	CASSQMGGSYEQYF
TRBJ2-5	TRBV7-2	CASSLSSFRGNQETQYF
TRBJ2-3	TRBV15	CATSLNTDTQYF
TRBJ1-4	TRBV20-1	CSAMTGQDVEKLFF
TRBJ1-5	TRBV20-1	CSAGHSNNQPQHF
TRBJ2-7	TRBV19	CASAGTSVYEQYF
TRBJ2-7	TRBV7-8	CASSLGTSGSSYEQYF
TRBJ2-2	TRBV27	CASSLAGWTGELFF
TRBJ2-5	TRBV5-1	CASSRGREETQYF
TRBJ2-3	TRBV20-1	CSAPDESTDTQYF
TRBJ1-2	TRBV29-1	CSVELGSGADLWGYTF
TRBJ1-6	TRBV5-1	CASSLGSAGANNSPLHF
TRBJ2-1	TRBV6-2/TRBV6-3	CASSTTVREQFF
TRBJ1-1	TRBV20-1	CSARDYIRQMNTEAFF
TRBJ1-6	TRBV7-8	CASSLVGRVSPLHF
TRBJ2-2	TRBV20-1	CSATSQTGELFF
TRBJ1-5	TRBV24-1	CATSDYTNQPQHF
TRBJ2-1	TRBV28	CASLERKSSYNEQFF
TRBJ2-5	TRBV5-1	CASSPDRQETQYF
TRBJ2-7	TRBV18	CASSPPDSSYEQYF
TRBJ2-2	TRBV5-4	CASRVQGSTTGELFF
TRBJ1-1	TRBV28	CASSSPGGNMNTEAFF
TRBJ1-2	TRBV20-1	CSAKDRVGHGYTF
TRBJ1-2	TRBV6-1	CASNYGTGSGYTF
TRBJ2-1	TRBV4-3	CASSQLRQGVNEQFF
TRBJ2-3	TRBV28	CASSSLRLAGSTDTQYF
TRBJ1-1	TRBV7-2	CASSLKTKAFF
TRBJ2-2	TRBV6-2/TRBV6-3	CASSWAGAGELFF
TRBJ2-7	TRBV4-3	CASSQEDSAGGLSYEQYF
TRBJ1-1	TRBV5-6	CASRAVDRGTTEAFF
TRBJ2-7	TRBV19	CASSAGSQGWDEQYF
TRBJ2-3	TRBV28	CASMWGSATDTQYF
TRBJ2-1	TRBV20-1	CSATGAAIPISYNEQFF
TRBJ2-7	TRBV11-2	CASTFGPWAYEQYF
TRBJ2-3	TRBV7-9	CASSKWTSWPPTDTQYF
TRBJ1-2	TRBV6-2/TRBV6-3	CASSTVGQEITNYGYTF
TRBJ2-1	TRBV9	CASSVERNEQFF
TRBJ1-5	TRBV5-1	CASSISSNQPQHF
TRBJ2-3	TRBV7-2	CASSLGGGRSTDTQYF
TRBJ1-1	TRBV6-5	CASSYRAPLGNTEAFF